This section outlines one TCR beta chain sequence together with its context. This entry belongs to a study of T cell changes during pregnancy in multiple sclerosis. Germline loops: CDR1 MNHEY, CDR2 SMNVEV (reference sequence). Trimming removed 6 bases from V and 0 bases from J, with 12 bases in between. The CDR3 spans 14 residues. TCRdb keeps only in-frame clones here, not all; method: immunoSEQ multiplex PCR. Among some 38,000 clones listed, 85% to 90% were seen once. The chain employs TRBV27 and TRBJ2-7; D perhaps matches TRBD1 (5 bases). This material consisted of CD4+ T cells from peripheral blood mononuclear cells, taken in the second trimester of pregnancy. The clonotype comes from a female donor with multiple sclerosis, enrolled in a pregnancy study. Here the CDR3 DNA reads TGTGCCAGCAGGCTCTCGGACAACTCCTACGAGCAGTACTTC. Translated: CASRLSDNSYEQYF.